This is a list of T cell receptor beta chains from one sample in a study of T cell responses to AZD1222 COVID-19 vaccine. TCRdb's table, derived via immunoSEQ multiplex PCR, lists solely in-frame clones and lacks some. The sample shows over 80,000 clones, over 75% of them seen only once. The sequenced sample was peripheral blood, obtained on day 0 of AZD1222 vaccination. Receptors were obtained from an adult in good health. Each CDR3 is given without its conserved first and last residue.

J: TRBJ2-7
V: TRBV27
CDR3: ASSFQGPYEQY

J: TRBJ1-2
V: TRBV27
CDR3: ASSPRDRGSYT

J: TRBJ2-3
V: TRBV7-7
CDR3: ASSPRALTDTQY

J: TRBJ2-5
V: TRBV12-3/TRBV12-4
CDR3: ASRRGAQETQY

J: TRBJ2-7
V: TRBV18
CDR3: ASSPERLWQY

J: TRBJ2-7
V: TRBV6-5
CDR3: ASSKRGSEYEQY

J: TRBJ2-1
V: TRBV27
CDR3: ASSLMGLVGNEQF

J: TRBJ2-7
V: TRBV13
CDR3: ASSFNGQGGFDEQY

J: TRBJ2-3
V: TRBV30
CDR3: AWSLGLAVSNTQY

J: TRBJ2-3
V: TRBV28
CDR3: ASSLIPGSTDTQY

J: TRBJ1-3
V: TRBV28
CDR3: ASSLYGQGAFDTIY

J: TRBJ1-5
V: TRBV9
CDR3: ASSAGTGGPQH

J: TRBJ1-1
V: TRBV7-9
CDR3: ASSLGTGRFEAF

J: TRBJ1-2
V: TRBV30
CDR3: AWSVGAGGSGYT

J: TRBJ2-7
V: TRBV15
CDR3: ATSRGVTGTGVEQY

J: TRBJ2-1
V: TRBV9
CDR3: ASDPGGPGYNEQF

J: TRBJ2-7
V: TRBV28
CDR3: ASRRGTGGSREQY

J: TRBJ2-1
V: TRBV10-1
CDR3: ASSTGPNEQF

J: TRBJ1-1
V: TRBV28
CDR3: ASTLPQGGAF

J: TRBJ2-2
V: TRBV3-1/TRBV3-2
CDR3: ASSPRVLLAGIVVGELF

J: TRBJ2-1
V: TRBV29-1
CDR3: SVSDRGPDNEQF

J: TRBJ2-7
V: TRBV28
CDR3: ASSPTLRRSDYEQY

J: TRBJ2-1
V: TRBV7-2
CDR3: ASSLGAGIRYNEQF

J: TRBJ1-1
V: TRBV29-1
CDR3: SVGTGGNTEAF

J: TRBJ2-1
V: TRBV24-1
CDR3: ATSDPSRAGGSNNEQF

J: TRBJ1-1
V: TRBV9
CDR3: ASSVGGWFDTEAF